Here is one T cell receptor (beta chain) with its context. V lost 5 bases, J lost 5 bases, and 18 bases lay in between. The CDR3 is 15 amino acids. The germline CDR1 and CDR2 sequences are SGHAT and FQNNGV. Memory CD4+ cells were the fraction left after CD45RA+ naive selection. This entry comes from a study of shared clonotypes between healthy human individuals. At deep level, the assay was performed. Profiling relied on immunoSEQ multiplex PCR, and the TCRdb table lists in-frame clones only, not all of them. The sample yields over a million clones, roughly 95% seen once. The material sequenced was naive CD4+ T cells sorted from blood. Subset specified: CD45RA+ positively selected. The origin of this receptor is a young man in good health. The chain has TRBV11-2 and TRBJ1-1; D possibly corresponds to TRBD1 (5 bases). CDR3: CASSLRAGRRTEAFF. Written as DNA, the CDR3 is TGTGCCAGCAGCCTACGAGCGGGGCGTCGAACTGAAGCTTTCTTT.